The 18 T cell receptor beta chains in this list originate from one sample, sequenced in a study of tumor-infiltrating lymphocytes in primary liver carcinoma. The authors made TCR beta cDNA from 400 to 550 ng total RNA with a constant-region primer. Libraries for TCR beta were built through three nested multiplex PCR rounds, which together made up a slightly modified ARM-PCR procedure. TRBV1-TRBV30 forward and Cbeta reverse primers drove the first two approximately 11-cycle rounds. TCRdb reprocessed the multiplex PCR reads with MiXCR, giving one entry per CDR3 protein. The sample has some 190,000 distinct CDR3 sequences; about 55% are singletons. RNA isolated from unsorted whole blood supplied the blood RNA, with germline DNA also extracted. Sequencing was carried out using peripheral blood. The receptors were gathered from a man aged 35 to 55 with primary liver carcinoma and hepatitis B virus infection.

This clonotype was counted once. Mismatch with germline at one junction end may stem from a read error. The J gene is TRBJ2-1, the V gene TRBV6-1, with 9 positions matching TRBD2. This CDR3 region has 15 residues. CDR1 and CDR2 from the germline V gene are MNHNS and SASEGT. DNA of the CDR3: TGTACCAGCAGTGGACTAGCGACCTCCTACAATGAACAGTTCTTC. As protein: CTSSGLATSYNEQFF.

This chain connects TRBV30 to TRBJ2-6, with TRBD1 matching over 9 bases. The germline V gene has CDR1 GTSNPN and CDR2 SVGIG (reference sequence). The CDR3 has 16 residues. With 2 bases clipped from V and 1 base from J, the junction kept 3 bases outside the gene matches. The chain's CDR3 is CAWSIGTGSGANVLTF. The DNA of the CDR3 is TGTGCCTGGAGTATAGGGACAGGGTCTGGGGCCAACGTCCTGACTTTC.

The V gene is TRBV28, the J gene TRBJ1-4; 10 bases fit TRBD1. V trimming: 3 bases; J trimming: 6 bases; junction bases outside the gene matches: 1. This CDR3 is built from 14 residues. In germline, CDR1 is MDHEN, CDR2 SYDVKM. CDR3 sequence: CASSLDRGDEKLFF. CDR3 nucleotides: TGTGCCAGCAGTTTGGACAGGGGGGATGAAAAACTGTTTTTT.

This clonotype has more than one count but fewer than ten. This chain joins TRBV29-1 and TRBJ1-5; D gene unclear. This CDR3 region has 13 residues. The V gene's germline CDR1 is SQVTM and CDR2 ANQGSEA. V lost 5 bases to trimming and J lost 2 bases, with 10 bases between them. The DNA for the CDR3 is TGCAGCGTTATGGTGGAGGGCAATCAGCCCCAGCATTTT. Translation: CSVMVEGNQPQHF.

Comment on this clonotype: This may be a read error: a much more frequent sequence differs by one nucleotide. This rearrangement joins TRBV12-5 to TRBJ2-2, with D perhaps being TRBD1 or TRBD2 (5 bases each). The CDR3 length is 12 residues. In germline, CDR1 is LGHNT, CDR2 FRNRAP. In DNA form, the CDR3 reads TGTGCTAGTGGTGCCCGGGACGGGGAGCTGTCTTTT. Protein sequence: CASGARDGELSF.

A note on this clonotype: No conserved phenylalanine or tryptophan is present at the end of the CDR3, so a read error is the likely explanation. DNA for the CDR3: TGTGCCAGCAGCCCCCCAGGGGATTCCGGCTACACCACC. Protein product: CASSPPGDSGYTT. This sequence joins TRBV11-2 and TRBJ1-2, with D possibly TRBD1 on 6 matching bases. Trimming pared 5 bases from V and 8 bases from J, leaving 15 bases between. Germline assignment: CDR1 SGHAT and CDR2 FQNNGV. This CDR3 is 13 amino acids long.

The V gene is TRBV4-1, the J gene TRBJ2-1, with 8 nucleotides matching TRBD2. J gave up 8 bases and V 4 bases, and 10 bases lay outside the gene matches. The CDR3 runs 15 residues. Germline V lookup: CDR1 MGHRA, CDR2 YSYEKL. CDR3 in DNA: TGCGCCAGCAGCCCCACTAGCGGTAGGGGCGATGAGCAGTTCTTC. It encodes CASSPTSGRGDEQFF.

V usage is TRBV6-6 and J usage is TRBJ1-5; TRBD1 matches at 8 bases. The trim removed 4 bases at V and 4 bases at J, leaving 9 bases unmatched. Germline assignment: CDR1 MNHNY and CDR2 SVGAGI (reference sequence). This CDR3 spans 16 amino acids. Here the CDR3 reads CASSSDRGGGNQPQHF. The CDR3 coding sequence is TGTGCCAGCAGTTCAGACAGGGGAGGAGGGAATCAGCCCCAGCATTTT.

To note about this clonotype: The junction shows a germline mismatch at one end, possibly a read error. V is TRBV11-2 and J is TRBJ2-7; D call uncertain. The CDR3 runs to 13 residues. The germline CDR1 and CDR2 sequences are SGHAT and FQNNGV. The CDR3 DNA sequence: TGTGCCATCAGCTTAGAAAGGCGCGCCGAGCAGCAATTC. This translates into CAISLERRAEQQF.

The V gene is TRBV29-1, the J gene TRBJ2-3; the D is unclear. The V gene's germline CDR1 is SQVTM and CDR2 ANQGSEA. This CDR3 is built from 11 residues. The CDR3 bases are TGCACCGGTAAAAGCACAGATACGCAGTATTTT. Protein: CTGKSTDTQYF.

With regard to this clonotype: A much larger clone differs from this one at a single base, so this may be a read error. Since the CDR3 does not end with the conserved phenylalanine or tryptophan, this likely comes from a read error. The chain carries TRBV11-2 and TRBJ2-7; TRBD1 matches 8 bases. The CDR3 has 15 residues. Trimming removed 5 bases from V and 6 bases from J; junction bases left unmatched: 12. Germline CDR1 is SGHAT and CDR2 is FQNNGV. The CDR3 spells CASSPGTGQAVEQYL. The CDR3 coding sequence is TGTGCCAGCAGCCCCGGGACGGGACAGGCAGTCGAGCAGTACCTC.

Points on this clonotype: At one of its ends the junction is not consistent with the germline gene, which may arise from a read error. The chain combines TRBV4-2 with TRBJ2-5; D not resolved. CDR1 and CDR2 from the germline V gene are LGHNA and YNFKEQ. This CDR3 contains 15 residues. CDR3 bases: TGTGCCAGCAGCCTTTTTTTAGCTCAACAAGAGACGCAGTACTTC. It specifies CASSLFLAQQETQYF.

The rearrangement joins TRBV7-9 to TRBJ2-5, with D perhaps TRBD1 (5 bases). The CDR3 totals 14 residues. Germline-derived CDR1 and CDR2 are SEHNR and FQNEAQ (reference sequence). Trimming took 5 bases from V and 0 from J, leaving 10 bases between them. The CDR3 nucleotides read TGTGCCAGCAGCAGTGACAGTTACCAAGAGACCCAGTACTTC. Translation gives CASSSDSYQETQYF.

The gene calls are TRBV13 and TRBJ2-2; possibly TRBD2 for D (5 bases). From germline, CDR1 is PRHDT and CDR2 FYEKMQ (reference sequence). The V gene lost 7 bases and the J gene lost 8 bases, with 17 bases spanning the gap. CDR3 length equals 14 residues. CDR3: CASTLKRYEGELFF. The DNA of the CDR3 is TGTGCCAGCACCCTCAAGCGGTACGAGGGGGAGCTGTTTTTT.

The sample holds a few counts of this clonotype. This chain uses TRBV6-1 with TRBJ1-4; D is perhaps TRBD1 (5 bases). CDR3 length equals 15 residues. The germline V gene encodes CDR1 MNHNS and CDR2 SASEGT. V lost 2 bases, J lost 4 bases, and 11 bases lay in between. CDR3 coding DNA: TGTGCCAGCAGTGAACAAACAGGAGGTAATGAAAAACTGTTTTTT. It translates to CASSEQTGGNEKLFF.

The CDR3 protein is CASSRGSYGYTF. The CDR3 bases are TGTGCCAGCAGTAGGGGGTCCTATGGCTACACCTTC. This chain uses TRBV6-5 with TRBJ1-2; possible D gene TRBD1, 6 bases. The CDR3 is 12 residues long. Germline values: CDR1 MNHEY, CDR2 SVGAGI. V lost 5 bases and J 4 bases, leaving 8 bases between the germline ends.

About this clonotype: Germline and junction disagree at one end, which may indicate a read error. V and J are TRBV11-3 and TRBJ2-3; 9 nucleotides match TRBD1. The CDR3 contains 17 residues. Germline V CDR1 and CDR2: SGHNT, YENEEA. The CDR3, as DNA: TGCGCCAGCAGCCCCGGGACAGGGTATGGGACGACAGATACGCAGTATTTT. Translated, it gives CASSPGTGYGTTDTQYF.

Ten or more counts support this clonotype. The genes are TRBV12-3 or TRBV12-4 and TRBJ2-5; 8 nucleotides match TRBD2. The CDR3 sequence is 13 residues long. V lost 10 bases, J lost 1 base, and 5 bases stayed unmatched. The CDR3 sequence: CATSSGTQETQYF. CDR3 DNA: TGTGCCACGAGTAGCGGGACCCAAGAGACCCAGTACTTC.